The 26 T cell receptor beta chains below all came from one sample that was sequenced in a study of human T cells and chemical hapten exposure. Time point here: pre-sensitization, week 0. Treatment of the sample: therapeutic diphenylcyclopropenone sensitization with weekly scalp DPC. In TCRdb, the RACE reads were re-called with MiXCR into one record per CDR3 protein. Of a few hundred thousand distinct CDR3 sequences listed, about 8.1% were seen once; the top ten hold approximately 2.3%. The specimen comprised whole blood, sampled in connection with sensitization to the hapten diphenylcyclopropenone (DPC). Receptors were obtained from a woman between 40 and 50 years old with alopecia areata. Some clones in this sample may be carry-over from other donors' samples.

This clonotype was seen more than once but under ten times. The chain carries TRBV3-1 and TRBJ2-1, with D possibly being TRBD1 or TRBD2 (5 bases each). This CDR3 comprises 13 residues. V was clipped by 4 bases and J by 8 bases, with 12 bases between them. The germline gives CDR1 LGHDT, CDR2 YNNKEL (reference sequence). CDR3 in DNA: TGTGCCAGCAGCCTTCGAGGGGCGGATGAGCAGTTCTTC. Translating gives CASSLRGADEQFF.

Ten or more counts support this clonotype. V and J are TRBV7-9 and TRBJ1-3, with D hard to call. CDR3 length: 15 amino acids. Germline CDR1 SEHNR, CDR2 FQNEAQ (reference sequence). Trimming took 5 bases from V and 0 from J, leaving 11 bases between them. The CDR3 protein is CASSPDGLSGNTIYF. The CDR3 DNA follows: TGTGCCAGCAGCCCAGACGGACTCTCTGGAAACACCATATATTTT. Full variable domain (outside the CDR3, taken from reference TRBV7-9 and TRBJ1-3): DTGVSQNPRHKITKRGQNVTFRCDPISEHNRLYWYRQTLGQGPEFLTYFQNEAQLEKSRLLSDRFSAERPKGSFSTLEIQRTEQGDSAMYLCASSPDGLSGNTIYFGEGSWLTVV.

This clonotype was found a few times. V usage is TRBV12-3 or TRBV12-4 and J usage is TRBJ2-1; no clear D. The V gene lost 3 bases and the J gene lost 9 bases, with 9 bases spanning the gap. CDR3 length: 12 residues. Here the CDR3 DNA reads TGTGCCAGCAGTTTGCAACGGAGTGAGCAGTTCTTC. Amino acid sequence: CASSLQRSEQFF.

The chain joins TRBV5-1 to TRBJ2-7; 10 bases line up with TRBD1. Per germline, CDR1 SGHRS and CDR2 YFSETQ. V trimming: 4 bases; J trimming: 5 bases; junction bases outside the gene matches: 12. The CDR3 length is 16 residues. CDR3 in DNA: TGCGCCAGCAGCGTTGGTGCCGACAGGGGGCCCGACGAGCAGTACTTC. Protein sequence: CASSVGADRGPDEQYF.

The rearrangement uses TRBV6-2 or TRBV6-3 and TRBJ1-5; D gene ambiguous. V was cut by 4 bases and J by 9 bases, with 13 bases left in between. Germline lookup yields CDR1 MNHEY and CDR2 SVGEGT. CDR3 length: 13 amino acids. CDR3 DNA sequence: TGTGCCAGCAGTTTGCAAGCCCAGCGGCCCCAGCATTTT. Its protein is CASSLQAQRPQHF.

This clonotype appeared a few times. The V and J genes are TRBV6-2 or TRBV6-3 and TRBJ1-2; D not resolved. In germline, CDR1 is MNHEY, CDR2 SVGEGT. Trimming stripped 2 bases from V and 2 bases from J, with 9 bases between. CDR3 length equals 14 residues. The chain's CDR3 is CASSYVATNYGYTF. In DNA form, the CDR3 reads TGTGCCAGCAGTTACGTCGCCACCAACTATGGCTACACCTTC.

In nucleotides, the CDR3 is TGTGCCAGCAGCTTAGATCCAGGGGTAGATACGCAGTATTTT. Translating gives CASSLDPGVDTQYF. The chain is built from TRBV7-2 and TRBJ2-3, with a possible D match to TRBD1 (6 bases). The CDR3 extends over 14 amino acids. The germline V gene has CDR1 SGHTA and CDR2 FQGNSA. The V and J ends lost 1 base and 5 bases respectively, with 10 bases between them. Full variable domain (missing parts from reference TRBV7-2 and TRBJ2-3): GAGVSQSPSNKVTEKGKDVELRCDPISGHTALYWYRQSLGQGLEFLIYFQGNSAPDKSGLPSDRFSAERTGGSVSTLTIQRTQQEDSAVYLCASSLDPGVDTQYFGPGTRLTVL.

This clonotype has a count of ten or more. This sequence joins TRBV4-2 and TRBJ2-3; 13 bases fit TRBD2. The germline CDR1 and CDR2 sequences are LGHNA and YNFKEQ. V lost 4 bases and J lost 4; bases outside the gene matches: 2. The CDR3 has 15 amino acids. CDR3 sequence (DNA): TGTGCCAGCAGCCGGACTAGCGGGAGCTCAGATACGCAGTATTTT. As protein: CASSRTSGSSDTQYF.

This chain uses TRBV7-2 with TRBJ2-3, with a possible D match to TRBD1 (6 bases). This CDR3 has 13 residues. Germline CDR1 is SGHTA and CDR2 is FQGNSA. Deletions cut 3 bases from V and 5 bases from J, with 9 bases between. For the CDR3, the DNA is TGTGCCAGCAGCTTCGACAGGAGAGATACGCAGTATTTT. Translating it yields CASSFDRRDTQYF.

The CDR3 protein is CAISESQAGQPQHF. In DNA, the CDR3 is TGTGCCATCAGTGAGTCGCAAGCGGGGCAGCCCCAGCATTTT. The gene calls are TRBV10-3 and TRBJ1-5; D is undetermined. V lost 0 bases and J 7 bases, leaving 10 bases between the germline ends. The CDR3 runs to 14 residues. Germline assignment: CDR1 ENHRY and CDR2 SYGVKD.

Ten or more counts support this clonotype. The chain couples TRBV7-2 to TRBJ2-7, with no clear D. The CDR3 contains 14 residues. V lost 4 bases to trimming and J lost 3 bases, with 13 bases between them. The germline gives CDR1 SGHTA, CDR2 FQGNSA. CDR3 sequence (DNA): TGTGCCAGCAGCTCCGGACGTGGCAGCTACGAGCAGTACTTC. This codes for CASSSGRGSYEQYF.

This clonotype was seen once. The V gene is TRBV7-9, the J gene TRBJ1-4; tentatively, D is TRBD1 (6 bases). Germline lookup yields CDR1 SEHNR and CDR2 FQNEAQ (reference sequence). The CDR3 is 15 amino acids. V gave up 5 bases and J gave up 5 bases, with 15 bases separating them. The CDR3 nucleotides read TGTGCCAGCAGCCTACTAACAGGGAGAAATGAAAAACTGTTTTTT. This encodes CASSLLTGRNEKLFF.

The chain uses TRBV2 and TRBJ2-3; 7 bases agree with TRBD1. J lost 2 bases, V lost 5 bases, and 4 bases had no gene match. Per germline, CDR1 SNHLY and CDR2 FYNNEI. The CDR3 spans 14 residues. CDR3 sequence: CASSKTGHTDTQYF. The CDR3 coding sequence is TGTGCCAGCAGTAAGACAGGGCACACAGATACGCAGTATTTT.

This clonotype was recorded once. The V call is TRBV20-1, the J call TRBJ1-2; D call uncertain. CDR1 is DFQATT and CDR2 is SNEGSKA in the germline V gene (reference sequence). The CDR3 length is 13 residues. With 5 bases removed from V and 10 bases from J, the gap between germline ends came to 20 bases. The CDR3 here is CSAVSRHSRDYTF. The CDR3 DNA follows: TGCAGTGCTGTTTCCCGACACTCCAGAGACTACACCTTC.

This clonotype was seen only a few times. CDR3 amino acids: CASSEERVTYNEQFF. CDR3 DNA sequence: TGCGCCAGCAGCGAGGAGCGGGTTACCTACAATGAGCAGTTCTTC. This rearrangement joins TRBV4-3 to TRBJ2-1; tentative D call: TRBD2 (6 bases). The CDR3 covers 15 residues. Germline-derived CDR1 and CDR2 are LGHNA and YSLEER. Trimming took off 5 bases at V and 2 bases at J, with 13 bases between the two ends.

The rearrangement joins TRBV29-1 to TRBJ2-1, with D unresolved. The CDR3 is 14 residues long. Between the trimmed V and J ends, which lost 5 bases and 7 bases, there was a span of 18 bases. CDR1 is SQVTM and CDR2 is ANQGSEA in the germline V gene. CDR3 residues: CSVLVYGVTNEQFF. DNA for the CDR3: TGCAGCGTTTTGGTCTATGGGGTCACAAATGAGCAGTTCTTC.

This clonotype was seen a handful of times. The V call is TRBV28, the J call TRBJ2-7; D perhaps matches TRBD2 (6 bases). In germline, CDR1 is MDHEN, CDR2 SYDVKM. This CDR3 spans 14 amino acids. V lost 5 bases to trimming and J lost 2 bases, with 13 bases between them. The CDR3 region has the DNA TGTGCCAGCAGTCGGAGCGGGCACACCTACGAGCAGTACTTC. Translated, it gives CASSRSGHTYEQYF. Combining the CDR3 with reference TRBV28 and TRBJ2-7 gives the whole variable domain DVKVTQSSRYLVKRTGEKVFLECVQDMDHENMFWYRQDPGLGLRLIYFSYDVKMKEKGDIPEGYSVSREKKERFSLILESASTNQTSMYLCASSRSGHTYEQYFGPGTRLTVT.

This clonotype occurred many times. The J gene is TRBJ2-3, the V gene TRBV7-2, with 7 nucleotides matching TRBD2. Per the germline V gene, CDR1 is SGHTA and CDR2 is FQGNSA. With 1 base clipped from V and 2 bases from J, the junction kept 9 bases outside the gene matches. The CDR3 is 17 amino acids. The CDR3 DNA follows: TGTGCCAGCAGCTTAGGGAGACGGCTAGCGGTCACAGATACGCAGTATTTT. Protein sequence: CASSLGRRLAVTDTQYF. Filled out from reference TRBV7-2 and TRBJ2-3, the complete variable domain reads GAGVSQSPSNKVTEKGKDVELRCDPISGHTALYWYRQSLGQGLEFLIYFQGNSAPDKSGLPSDRFSAERTGGSVSTLTIQRTQQEDSAVYLCASSLGRRLAVTDTQYFGPGTRLTVL.

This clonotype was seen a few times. CDR3 nucleotide sequence: TGTGCCATCAGTGGGTTAGCGGGAGGCGACTACAATGAGCAGTTCTTC. Translation: CAISGLAGGDYNEQFF. The chain joins TRBV10-3 to TRBJ2-1, with 10 positions matching TRBD2. The V gene's germline CDR1 is ENHRY and CDR2 SYGVKD. The CDR3 is made up of 16 amino acids. The J segment lost 3 bases and the V segment lost 4 bases, leaving 6 bases of the junction unmatched.

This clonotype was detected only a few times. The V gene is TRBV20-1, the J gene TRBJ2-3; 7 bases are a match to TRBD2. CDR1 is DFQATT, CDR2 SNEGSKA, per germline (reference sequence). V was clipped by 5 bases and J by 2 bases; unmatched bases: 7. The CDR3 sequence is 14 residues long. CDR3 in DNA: TGCAGTGCTGGCCCCCGGGAGGCCACAGATACGCAGTATTTT. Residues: CSAGPREATDTQYF.

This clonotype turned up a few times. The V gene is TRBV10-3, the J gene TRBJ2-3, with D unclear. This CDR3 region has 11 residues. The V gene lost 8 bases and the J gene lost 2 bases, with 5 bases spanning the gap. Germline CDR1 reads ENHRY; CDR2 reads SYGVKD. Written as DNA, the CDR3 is TGTGCCATCGCACTCACAGATACGCAGTATTTT. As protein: CAIALTDTQYF.

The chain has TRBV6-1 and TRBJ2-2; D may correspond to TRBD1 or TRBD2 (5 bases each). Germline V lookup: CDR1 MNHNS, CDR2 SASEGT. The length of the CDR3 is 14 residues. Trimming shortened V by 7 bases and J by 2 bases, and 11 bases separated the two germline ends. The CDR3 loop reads CASKGTVNTGELFF. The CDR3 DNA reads TGTGCCAGCAAAGGGACCGTCAACACCGGGGAGCTGTTTTTT.

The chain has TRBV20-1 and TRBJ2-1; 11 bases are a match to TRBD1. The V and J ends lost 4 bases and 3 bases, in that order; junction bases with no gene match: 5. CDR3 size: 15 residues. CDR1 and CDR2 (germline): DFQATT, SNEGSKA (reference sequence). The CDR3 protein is CSAKAGTGGYNEQFF. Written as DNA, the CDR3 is TGCAGTGCTAAAGCCGGGACAGGGGGCTACAATGAGCAGTTCTTC.

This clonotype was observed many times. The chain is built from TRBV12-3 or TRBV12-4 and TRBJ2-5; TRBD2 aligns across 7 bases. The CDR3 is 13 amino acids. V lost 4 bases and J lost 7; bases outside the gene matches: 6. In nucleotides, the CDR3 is TGTGCCAGCAGTTCACTAGCGCCCTGGACCCAGTACTTC. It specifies CASSSLAPWTQYF.

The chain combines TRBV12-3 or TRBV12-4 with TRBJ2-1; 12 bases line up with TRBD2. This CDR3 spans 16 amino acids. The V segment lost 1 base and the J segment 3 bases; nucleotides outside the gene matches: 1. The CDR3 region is CASSLGTSGVYNEQFF. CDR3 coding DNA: TGTGCCAGCAGTTTAGGGACTAGCGGGGTCTACAATGAGCAGTTCTTC.

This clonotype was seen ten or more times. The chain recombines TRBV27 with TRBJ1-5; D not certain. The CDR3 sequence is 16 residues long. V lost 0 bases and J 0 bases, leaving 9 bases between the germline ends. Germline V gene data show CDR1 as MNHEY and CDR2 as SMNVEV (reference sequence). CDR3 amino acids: CASSLSGILSNQPQHF. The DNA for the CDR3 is TGTGCCAGCAGTTTATCAGGGATCCTTAGCAATCAGCCCCAGCATTTT.